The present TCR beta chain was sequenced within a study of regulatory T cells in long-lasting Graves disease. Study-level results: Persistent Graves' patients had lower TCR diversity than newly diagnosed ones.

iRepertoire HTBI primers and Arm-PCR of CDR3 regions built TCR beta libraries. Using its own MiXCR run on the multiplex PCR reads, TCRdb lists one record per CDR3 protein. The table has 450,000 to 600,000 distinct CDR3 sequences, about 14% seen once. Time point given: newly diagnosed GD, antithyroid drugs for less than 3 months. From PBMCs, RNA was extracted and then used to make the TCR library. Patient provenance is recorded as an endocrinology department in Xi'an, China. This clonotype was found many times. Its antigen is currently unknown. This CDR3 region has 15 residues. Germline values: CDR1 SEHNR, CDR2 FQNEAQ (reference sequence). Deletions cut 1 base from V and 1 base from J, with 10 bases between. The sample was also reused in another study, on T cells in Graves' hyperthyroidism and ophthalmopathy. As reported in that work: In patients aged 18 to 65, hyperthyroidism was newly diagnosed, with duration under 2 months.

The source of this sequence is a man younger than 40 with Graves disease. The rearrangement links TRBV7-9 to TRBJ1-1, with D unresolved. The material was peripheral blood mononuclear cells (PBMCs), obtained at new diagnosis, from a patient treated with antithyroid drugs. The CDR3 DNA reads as TGTGCCAGCAGCTTAGTATTAAGCAGGAACACTGAAGCTTTCTTT. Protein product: CASSLVLSRNTEAFF.